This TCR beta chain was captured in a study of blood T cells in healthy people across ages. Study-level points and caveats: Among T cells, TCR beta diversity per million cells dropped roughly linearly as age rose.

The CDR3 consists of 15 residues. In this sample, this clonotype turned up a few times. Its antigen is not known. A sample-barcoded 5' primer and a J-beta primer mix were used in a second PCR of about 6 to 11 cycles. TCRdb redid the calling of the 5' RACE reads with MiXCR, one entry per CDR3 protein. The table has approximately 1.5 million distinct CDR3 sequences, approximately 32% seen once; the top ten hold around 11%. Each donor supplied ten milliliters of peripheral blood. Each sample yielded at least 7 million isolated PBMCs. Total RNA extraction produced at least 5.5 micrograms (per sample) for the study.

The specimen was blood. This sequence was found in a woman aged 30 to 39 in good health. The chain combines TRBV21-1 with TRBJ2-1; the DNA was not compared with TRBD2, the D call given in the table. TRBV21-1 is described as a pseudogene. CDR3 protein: CASSTTSGRTDEQFF. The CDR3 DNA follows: TGTGCCAGCAGCACAACTAGCGGGAGAACCGATGAGCAGTTCTTC.